The present T cell receptor beta chain was sequenced within a study of blood T cell repertoires in COVID-19. Study summary: The samples span acute and convalescent COVID-19 from the United States, Italy and Spain. PBMCs, B-cell-depleted T cells, or T cells provided the cDNA or gDNA that made up the material.

Under the authors' procedure: Using reference gene primer amplification, nucleated cell counts were estimated. Some clones are missing from TCRdb's copy, which holds only in-frame ones; the method was immunoSEQ multiplex PCR. That table supplies the V and J calls and clone size; D and trimming were determined from the DNA. The repertoire consists of some 200,000 clones, with approximately 83% occurring once and the leading ten covering over 2.5%. CDR3 length: 12 residues. Per germline, CDR1 GTSNPN and CDR2 SVGIG (reference sequence). The V end was cut by 1 base, the J end by 2 bases, with 6 bases between.

This chain joins TRBV30 and TRBJ2-7; tentative D call: TRBD1 (6 bases). Sequencing was carried out using peripheral blood. This receptor was taken from a human donor with acute or convalescent COVID-19. The donor label of this sample is uncertain. The CDR3 coding sequence is TGTGCCTGGAGTGGGACAGCCTACGAGCAGTACTTC. Amino acid sequence: CAWSGTAYEQYF.